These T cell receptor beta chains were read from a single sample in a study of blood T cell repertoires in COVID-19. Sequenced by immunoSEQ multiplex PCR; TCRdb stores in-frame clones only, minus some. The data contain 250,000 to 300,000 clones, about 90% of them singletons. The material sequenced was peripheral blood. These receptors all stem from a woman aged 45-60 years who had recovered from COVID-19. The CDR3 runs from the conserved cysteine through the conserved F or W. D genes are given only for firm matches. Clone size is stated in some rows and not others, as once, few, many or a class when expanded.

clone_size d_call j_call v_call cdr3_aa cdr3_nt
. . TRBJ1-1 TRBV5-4 CASSPATQGVSTEAFF TGTGCCAGCAGCCCCGCTACACAGGGAGTTAGCACTGAAGCTTTCTTT
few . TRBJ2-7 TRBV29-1 CSVVLGGYEQYF TGCAGCGTTGTGTTAGGGGGTTACGAGCAGTACTTC
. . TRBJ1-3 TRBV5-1 CASSWRPDSLSSSGNTIYF TGCGCCAGCAGCTGGCGCCCGGACAGCCTTTCCAGCTCTGGAAACACCATATATTTT
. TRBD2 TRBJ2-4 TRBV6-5 CASSGGGYKNIQYF TGTGCCAGCAGCGGGGGAGGGTACAAAAACATTCAGTACTTC
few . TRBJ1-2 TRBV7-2 CASSLQGSGYTF TGTGCCAGCAGCTTACAGGGCTCGGGCTACACCTTC
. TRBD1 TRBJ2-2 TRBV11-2 CASSLPTGTGTGELFF TGTGCCAGCAGCTTGCCTACCGGGACAGGGACCGGGGAGCTGTTTTTT
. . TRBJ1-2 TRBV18 CASSPSTADGYTF TGTGCCAGCTCACCTTCCACAGCTGATGGCTACACCTTC
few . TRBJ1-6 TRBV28 CASSGAPLGSPLHF TGTGCCAGCAGTGGAGCACCCCTCGGTTCACCCCTCCACTTT
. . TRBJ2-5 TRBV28 CASSFISIETQYF TGTGCCAGCAGTTTTATATCTATAGAGACCCAGTACTTC
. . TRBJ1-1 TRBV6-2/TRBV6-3 CASSYSGDVSEAFF TGTGCCAGCAGTTATTCGGGGGACGTTTCTGAAGCTTTCTTT
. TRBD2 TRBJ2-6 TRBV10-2 CASVALGDSGGKGGANVLTF TGCGCCAGTGTAGCCCTCGGTGATAGCGGGGGGAAAGGTGGGGCCAACGTCCTGACTTTC
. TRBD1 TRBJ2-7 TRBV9 CASSAWDRGYEQYF TGTGCCAGCAGCGCTTGGGACAGGGGGTACGAGCAGTACTTC
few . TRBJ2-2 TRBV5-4 CASSFRGLTGELFF TGTGCCAGCAGCTTCCGCGGACTCACCGGGGAGCTGTTTTTT
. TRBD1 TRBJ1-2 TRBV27 CASSFSGQGGRNYGYTF TGTGCCAGCAGTTTTTCGGGACAGGGGGGGAGGAACTATGGCTACACCTTC
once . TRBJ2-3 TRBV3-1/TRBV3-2 CASRKGGFRRDTQYF TGTGCCAGCAGAAAGGGGGGGTTTAGGAGGGATACGCAGTATTTT
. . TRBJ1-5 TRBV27 CASSLNQGSNQPQHF TGTGCCAGCAGTTTGAACCAGGGAAGCAATCAGCCCCAGCATTTT